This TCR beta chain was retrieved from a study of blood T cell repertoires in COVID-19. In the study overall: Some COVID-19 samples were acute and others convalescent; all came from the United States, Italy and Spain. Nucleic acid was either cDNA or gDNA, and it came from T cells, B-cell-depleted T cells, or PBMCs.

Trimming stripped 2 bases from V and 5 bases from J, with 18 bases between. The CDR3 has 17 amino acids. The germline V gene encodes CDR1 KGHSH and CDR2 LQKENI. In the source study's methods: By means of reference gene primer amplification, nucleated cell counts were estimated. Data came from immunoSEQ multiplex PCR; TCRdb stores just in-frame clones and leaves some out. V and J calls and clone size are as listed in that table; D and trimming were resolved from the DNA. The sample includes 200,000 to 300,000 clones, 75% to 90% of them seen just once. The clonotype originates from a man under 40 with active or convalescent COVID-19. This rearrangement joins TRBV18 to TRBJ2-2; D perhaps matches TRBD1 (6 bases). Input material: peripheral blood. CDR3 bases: TGTGCCAGCTCACCAACCTTGGACAGCCTGAATACCGGGGAGCTGTTTTTT. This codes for CASSPTLDSLNTGELFF. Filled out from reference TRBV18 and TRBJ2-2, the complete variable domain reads NAGVMQNPRHLVRRRGQEARLRCSPMKGHSHVYWYRQLPEEGLKFMVYLQKENIIDESGMPKERFSAEFPKEGPSILRIQQVVRGDSAAYFCASSPTLDSLNTGELFFGEGSRLTVL.